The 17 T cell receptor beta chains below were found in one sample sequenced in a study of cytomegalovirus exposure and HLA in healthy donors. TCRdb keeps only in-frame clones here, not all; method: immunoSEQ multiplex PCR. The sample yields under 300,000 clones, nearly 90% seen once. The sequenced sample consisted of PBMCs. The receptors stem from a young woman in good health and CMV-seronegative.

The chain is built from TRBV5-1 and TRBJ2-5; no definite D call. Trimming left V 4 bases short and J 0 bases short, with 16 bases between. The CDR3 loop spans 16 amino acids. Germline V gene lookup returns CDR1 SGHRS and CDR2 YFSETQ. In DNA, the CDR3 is TGCGCCAGCAGCCCCGTTCCCCTAGTGTACCAAGAGACCCAGTACTTC. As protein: CASSPVPLVYQETQYF. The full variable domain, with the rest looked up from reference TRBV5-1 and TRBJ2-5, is KAGVTQTPRYLIKTRGQQVTLSCSPISGHRSVSWYQQTPGQGLQFLFEYFSETQRNKGNFPGRFSGRQFSNSRSEMNVSTLELGDSALYLCASSPVPLVYQETQYFGPGTRLLVL.

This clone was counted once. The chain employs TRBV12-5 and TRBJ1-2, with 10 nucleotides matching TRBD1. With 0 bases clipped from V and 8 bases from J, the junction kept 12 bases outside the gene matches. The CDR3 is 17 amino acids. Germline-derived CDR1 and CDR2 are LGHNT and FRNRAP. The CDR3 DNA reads TGTGCTAGTGGTTTGGTACTTGGGACAGGGGCGTCGGAGGGCTACACCTTC. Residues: CASGLVLGTGASEGYTF. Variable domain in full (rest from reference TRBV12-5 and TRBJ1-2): DARVTQTPRHKVTEMGQEVTMRCQPILGHNTVFWYRQTMMQGLELLAYFRNRAPLDDSGMPKDRFSAEMPDATLATLKIQPSEPRDSAVYFCASGLVLGTGASEGYTFGSGTRLTVV.

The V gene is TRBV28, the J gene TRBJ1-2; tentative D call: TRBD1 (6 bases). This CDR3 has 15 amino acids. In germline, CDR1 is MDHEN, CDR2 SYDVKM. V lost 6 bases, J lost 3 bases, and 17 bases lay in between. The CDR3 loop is CASRFVGSGDYGYTF. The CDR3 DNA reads TGTGCCAGCAGATTTGTTGGGTCAGGGGACTATGGCTACACCTTC.

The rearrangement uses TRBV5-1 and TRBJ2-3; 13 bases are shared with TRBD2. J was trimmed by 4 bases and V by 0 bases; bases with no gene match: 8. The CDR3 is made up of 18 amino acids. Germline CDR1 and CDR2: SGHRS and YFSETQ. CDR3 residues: CASSLGPWTSGGADTQYF. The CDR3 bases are TGCGCCAGCAGCTTGGGGCCGTGGACTAGCGGGGGAGCAGATACGCAGTATTTT.

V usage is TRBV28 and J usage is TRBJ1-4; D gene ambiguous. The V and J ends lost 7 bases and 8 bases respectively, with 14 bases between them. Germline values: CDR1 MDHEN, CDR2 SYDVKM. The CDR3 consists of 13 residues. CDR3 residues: CASTLGGEEKLFF. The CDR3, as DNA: TGTGCCAGCACCCTAGGCGGGGAGGAAAAACTGTTTTTT. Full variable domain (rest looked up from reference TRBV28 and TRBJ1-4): DVKVTQSSRYLVKRTGEKVFLECVQDMDHENMFWYRQDPGLGLRLIYFSYDVKMKEKGDIPEGYSVSREKKERFSLILESASTNQTSMYLCASTLGGEEKLFFGSGTQLSVL.

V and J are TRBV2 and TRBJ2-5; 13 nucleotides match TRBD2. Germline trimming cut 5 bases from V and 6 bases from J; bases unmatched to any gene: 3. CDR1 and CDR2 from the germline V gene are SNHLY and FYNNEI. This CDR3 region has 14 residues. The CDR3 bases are TGTGCCAGCAGTTGGACTAGCGGGGGCAAGACCCAGTACTTC. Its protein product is CASSWTSGGKTQYF.

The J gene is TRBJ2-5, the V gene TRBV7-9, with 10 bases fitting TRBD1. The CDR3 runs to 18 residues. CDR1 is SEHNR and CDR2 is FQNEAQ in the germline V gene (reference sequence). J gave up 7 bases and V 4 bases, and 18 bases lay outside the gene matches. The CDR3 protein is CASSSGGGTGADYGTQYF. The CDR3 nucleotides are TGTGCCAGCAGCTCCGGGGGTGGGACAGGGGCGGATTATGGGACCCAGTACTTC.

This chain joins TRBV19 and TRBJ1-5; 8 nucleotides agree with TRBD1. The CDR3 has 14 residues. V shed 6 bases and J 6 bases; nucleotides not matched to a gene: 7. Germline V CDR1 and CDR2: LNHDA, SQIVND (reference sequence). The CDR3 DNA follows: TGTGCCAGTAGCTTAACAGGGGGACCTCAGCCCCAGCATTTT. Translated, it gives CASSLTGGPQPQHF.

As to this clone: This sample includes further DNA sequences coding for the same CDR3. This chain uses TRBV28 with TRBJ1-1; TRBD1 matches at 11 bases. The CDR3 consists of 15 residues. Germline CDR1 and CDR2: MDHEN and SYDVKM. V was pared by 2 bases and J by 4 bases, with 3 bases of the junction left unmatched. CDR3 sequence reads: CASSLPGQGGTEAFF. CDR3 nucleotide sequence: TGTGCCAGCAGTTTACCGGGACAGGGGGGCACTGAAGCTTTCTTT.

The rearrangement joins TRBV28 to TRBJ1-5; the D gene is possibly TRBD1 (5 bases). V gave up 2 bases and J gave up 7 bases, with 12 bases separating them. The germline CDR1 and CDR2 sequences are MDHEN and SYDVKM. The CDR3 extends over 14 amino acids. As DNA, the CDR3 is TGTGCCAGCAGTTTACGACAGACCTTACAGCCCCAGCATTTT. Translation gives CASSLRQTLQPQHF. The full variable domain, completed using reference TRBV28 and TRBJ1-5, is DVKVTQSSRYLVKRTGEKVFLECVQDMDHENMFWYRQDPGLGLRLIYFSYDVKMKEKGDIPEGYSVSREKKERFSLILESASTNQTSMYLCASSLRQTLQPQHFGDGTRLSIL.

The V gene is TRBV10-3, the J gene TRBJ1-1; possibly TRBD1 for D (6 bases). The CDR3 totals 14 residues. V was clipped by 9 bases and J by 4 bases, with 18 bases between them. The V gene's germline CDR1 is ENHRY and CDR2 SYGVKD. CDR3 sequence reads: CAIGGEQGGTEAFF. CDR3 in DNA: TGTGCCATAGGGGGGGAGCAGGGAGGCACTGAAGCTTTCTTT.

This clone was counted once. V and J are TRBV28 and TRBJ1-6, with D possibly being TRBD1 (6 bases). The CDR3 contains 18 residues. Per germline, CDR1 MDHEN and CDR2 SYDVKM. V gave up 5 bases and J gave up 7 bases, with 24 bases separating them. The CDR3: CASSPRLGTPRGNSPLHF. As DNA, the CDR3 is TGTGCCAGCAGTCCCCGATTAGGCACCCCCAGGGGCAATTCACCCCTCCACTTT.

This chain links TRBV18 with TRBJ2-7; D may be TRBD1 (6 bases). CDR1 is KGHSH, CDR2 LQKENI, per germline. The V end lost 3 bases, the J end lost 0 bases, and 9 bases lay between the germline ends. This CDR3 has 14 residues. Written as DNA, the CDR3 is TGTGCCAGCTCACCGCAGGACAGCTCCTACGAGCAGTACTTC. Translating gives CASSPQDSSYEQYF.

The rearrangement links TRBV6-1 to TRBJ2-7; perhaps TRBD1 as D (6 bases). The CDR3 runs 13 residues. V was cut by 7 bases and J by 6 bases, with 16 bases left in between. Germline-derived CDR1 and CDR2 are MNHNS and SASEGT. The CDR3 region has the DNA TGTGCCAGCACGTACAGGGAGTATTCCGAGCAGTACTTC. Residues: CASTYREYSEQYF.

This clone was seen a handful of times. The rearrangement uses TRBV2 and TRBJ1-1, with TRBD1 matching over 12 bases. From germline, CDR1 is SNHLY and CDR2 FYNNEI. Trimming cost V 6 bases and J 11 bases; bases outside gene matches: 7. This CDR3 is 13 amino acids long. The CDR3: CASRDGTGGLAFF. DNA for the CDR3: TGTGCCAGCAGGGATGGGACAGGGGGCCTGGCTTTCTTT. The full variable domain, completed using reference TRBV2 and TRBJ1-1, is EPEVTQTPSHQVTQMGQEVILRCVPISNHLYFYWYRQILGQKVEFLVSFYNNEISEKSEIFDDQFSVERPDGSNFTLKIRSTKLEDSAMYFCASRDGTGGLAFFGQGTRLTVV.

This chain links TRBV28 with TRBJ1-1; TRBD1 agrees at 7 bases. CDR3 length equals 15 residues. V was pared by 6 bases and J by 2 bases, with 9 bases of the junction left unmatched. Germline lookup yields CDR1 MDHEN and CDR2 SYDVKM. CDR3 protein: CASSRPGTANTEAFF. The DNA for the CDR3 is TGTGCCAGCAGCCGACCGGGGACAGCAAACACTGAAGCTTTCTTT.

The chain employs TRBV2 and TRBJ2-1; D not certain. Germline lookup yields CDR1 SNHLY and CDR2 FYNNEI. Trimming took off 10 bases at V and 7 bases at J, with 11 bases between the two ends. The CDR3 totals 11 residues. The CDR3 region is CAKQVANEQFF. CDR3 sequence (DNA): TGTGCCAAGCAGGTGGCGAATGAGCAGTTCTTC.